Listed here is a single T cell receptor beta chain. The data were taken from a study of shared clonotypes between healthy human individuals. In the study overall: The study enrolled two women and three men aged 18 to 49.

After removal of 0 bases from V and 0 bases from J, the junction contained 3 bases not matched to a gene. This CDR3 has 18 amino acids. For genomic DNA, unsorted samples relied on tens of millions of PBMCs. Assay runs were performed at deep level. The repertoire was sequenced with immunoSEQ multiplex PCR; TCRdb's copy has only in-frame clones and lacks some. The table shows around 530,000 clones, with around 76% occurring only once. Input material: PBMCs. This clonotype originated in a woman in her 40s in good health. Some clones in this sample may be carry-over from other donors' samples. The chain carries TRBV23-1 and TRBJ2-5, with 14 bases lining up with TRBD2. TRBV23-1 is an ORF, with its function uncertain. CDR3 in amino acids: CASSQSGTSGRYQETQYF. The CDR3 nucleotides are TGCGCCAGCAGTCAATCAGGGACTAGCGGGAGATACCAAGAGACCCAGTACTTC.